The clone carrying this T cell receptor (beta chain) was observed a handful of times. The antigen remains unidentified. Individual cDNA molecules were tagged with unique molecular identifiers. TCRdb reprocessed the 5' RACE reads via MiXCR and lists one record per CDR3 protein. The data show about 100,000 distinct CDR3 sequences, roughly 13% seen once. This specimen belongs to a study of early T cells in non-severe SARS-CoV-2 infection. Study-wide background: Bulk RNA from unsorted whole blood was sequenced; chains were unpaired. The study's findings and limits: VDJdb-based annotation leaned toward anti-spike CD8 responses and missed private and CD4 specificities.

The V and J ends lost 6 bases and 7 bases respectively, with 13 bases between them. Germline CDR1 LGHNA, CDR2 YSLEER. The CDR3 runs to 13 residues. Sequenced sample: whole blood. The chain employs TRBV4-3 and TRBJ1-5; no definite D call. This TCR was sampled from an adult who was a healthcare worker with PCR-confirmed SARS-CoV-2 infection or an uninfected control (not recorded which). CDR3 loop: CASSLGRTQPQHF. CDR3 in DNA: TGCGCCAGCAGTCTAGGGAGGACCCAGCCCCAGCATTTT.